The clone carrying this TCR beta chain was observed once. This sample was taken from a study of blood T cell repertoires in COVID-19. Generated by immunoSEQ multiplex PCR, the TCRdb table keeps only in-frame clones and is missing some. Here the sample spans approximately 150,000 clones, 80% to 90% being singletons. Germline V CDR1 and CDR2: SGDLS, YYNGEE. J gave up 0 bases and V 3 bases, and 3 bases lay outside the gene matches. The CDR3 has 15 residues. The receptor was derived from a man between 40 and 49 years old with acute or convalescent COVID-19. This chain connects TRBV9 to TRBJ2-7; 10 nucleotides line up with TRBD2. Sequenced input: peripheral blood. CDR3 sequence: CASSASGGYSYEQYF. The CDR3 nucleotides are TGTGCCAGCAGCGCTAGCGGGGGTTACTCCTACGAGCAGTACTTC.